The present T cell receptor (beta chain) was sequenced within a study of neurological immune-mediated disorders. General study findings and limits: Among 34 multiple sclerosis patients, phylogenetic grouping put the repertoires of 18 into a single related-CDR3 cluster, a possible signature.

cDNA synthesis was performed by 5'RACE with 10-nucleotide random UMIs. Using its own MiXCR run on the 5' RACE reads, TCRdb lists one record per CDR3 protein. Among fewer than 65,000 distinct CDR3 sequences, roughly 4.3% were seen once, and the ten largest hold approximately 2.8%. Many counts were recorded for this clonotype. Its antigen is currently unknown. Per germline, CDR1 DFQATT and CDR2 SNEGSKA (reference sequence). The CDR3 runs 14 residues. The V end was cut by 0 bases, the J end by 5 bases, with 13 bases between. This receptor was taken from a man aged 45-65 years with multiple sclerosis. The chain couples TRBV20-1 to TRBJ2-5, with a weak D call TRBD1 (5 bases). Sequenced input: PBMCs. The CDR3 DNA follows: TGCAGTGCTAGAGATACGACAGTCGGGGAGACCCAGTACTTC. Its translation is CSARDTTVGETQYF.